This entry concerns a single TCR beta chain. Its target is unknown. This CDR3 comprises 15 residues. CDR1 is SEHNR, CDR2 FQNEAQ, per germline (reference sequence). V shed 1 base and J 5 bases; nucleotides not matched to a gene: 5. The data originate from a study of cytomegalovirus exposure and HLA in healthy donors. Study-wide results and caveats: A missense variant in DCLRE1C was later tied to TCR beta V- and J-gene trimming. Donor immune exposure was known only as CMV serostatus. The authors enumerated 150 to 200 TCR beta chains as linked to cytomegalovirus.

Healthy bone marrow donors supplied every sample. PCR used 60 Vbeta primers and 13 Jbeta primers. Data came from immunoSEQ multiplex PCR; TCRdb stores just in-frame clones and leaves some out. The sample holds roughly 84,000 clones, about 79% seen once. The sequence derives from a male donor in good health and CMV-seropositive. Source material: PBMCs. J is TRBJ2-1 and V is TRBV7-9; TRBD2 aligns across 7 bases. CDR3 coding DNA: TGTGCCAGCAGCTTAGGGTCTGCGGGGGACAATGAGCAGTTCTTC. Translating gives CASSLGSAGDNEQFF. Supplemented by reference TRBV7-9 and TRBJ2-1, the full variable domain reads DTGVSQNPRHKITKRGQNVTFRCDPISEHNRLYWYRQTLGQGPEFLTYFQNEAQLEKSRLLSDRFSAERPKGSFSTLEIQRTEQGDSAMYLCASSLGSAGDNEQFFGPGTRLTVL.